This paragraph reports one T cell receptor (beta chain). The data belong to a study of T cell changes during pregnancy in multiple sclerosis. The data were produced by immunoSEQ multiplex PCR, yet TCRdb's version contains in-frame clones alone and is incomplete. The sample lists tens of thousands of clones; approximately 90% were seen once. Germline lookup yields CDR1 SGHTA and CDR2 FQGNSA. CDR3 length: 19 residues. V was pared by 5 bases and J by 2 bases, with 26 bases between. The rearrangement links TRBV7-2 to TRBJ2-3; TRBD1 might be the D (6 bases). The sequence came from a female donor with multiple sclerosis, enrolled in a pregnancy study. The sample was CD8+ T cells from peripheral blood mononuclear cells, taken before pregnancy. CDR3 region: CASSPRQETVRLITDTQYF. The CDR3, as DNA: TGTGCCAGCAGCCCCCGACAGGAGACAGTCCGACTTATCACAGATACGCAGTATTTT.